This TCR beta chain was sequenced during a study of blood T cell repertoires in COVID-19. In the source study's methods: Amplification of reference gene primers provided the estimated nucleated cell counts. The assay was immunoSEQ multiplex PCR, and TCRdb's table has in-frame clones only and misses some. V, J and clone size were drawn from that table, and D and trimming were deduced from the DNA. In the table there are under 300,000 clones, about 82% of which are singletons. This CDR3 region has 13 residues. The chain couples TRBV21-1 to TRBJ1-2; no DNA check was done on the table's D call, TRBD1. TRBV21-1 is flagged as a pseudogene. The clonotype was recovered from a man older than 75 with acute or convalescent COVID-19. Specimen: peripheral blood. In DNA form, the CDR3 reads TGTGCCAGCAGCAGTACAGGGGGCCGTGGCTACACCTTC. Translated, it gives CASSSTGGRGYTF.